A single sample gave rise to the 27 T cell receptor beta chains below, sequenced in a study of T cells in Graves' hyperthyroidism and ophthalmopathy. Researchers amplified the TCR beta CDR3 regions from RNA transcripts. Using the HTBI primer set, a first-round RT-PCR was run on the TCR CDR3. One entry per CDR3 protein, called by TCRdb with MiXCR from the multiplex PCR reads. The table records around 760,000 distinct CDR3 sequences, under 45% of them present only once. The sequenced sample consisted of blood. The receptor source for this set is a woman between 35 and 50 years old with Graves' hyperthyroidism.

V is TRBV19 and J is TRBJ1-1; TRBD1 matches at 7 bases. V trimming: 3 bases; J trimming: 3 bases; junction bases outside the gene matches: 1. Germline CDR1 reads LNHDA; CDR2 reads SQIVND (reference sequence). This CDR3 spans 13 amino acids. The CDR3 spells CASSMGQYTEAFF. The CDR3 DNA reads TGTGCCAGTAGTATGGGACAGTACACTGAAGCTTTCTTT.

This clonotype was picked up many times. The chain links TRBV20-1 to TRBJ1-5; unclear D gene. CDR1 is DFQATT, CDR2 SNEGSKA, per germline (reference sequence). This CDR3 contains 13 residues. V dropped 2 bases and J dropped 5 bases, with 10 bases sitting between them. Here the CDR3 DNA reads TGCAGTGCTAGACCCTTCCTCGATCAGCCCCAGCATTTT. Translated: CSARPFLDQPQHF.

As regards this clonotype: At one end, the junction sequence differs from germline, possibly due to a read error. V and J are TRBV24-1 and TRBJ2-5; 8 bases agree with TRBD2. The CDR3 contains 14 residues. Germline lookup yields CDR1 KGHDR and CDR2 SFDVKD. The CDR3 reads CASSFSGKQETQYF. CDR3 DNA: TGTGCCAGCAGTTTTAGCGGGAAACAAGAGACCCAGTACTTC.

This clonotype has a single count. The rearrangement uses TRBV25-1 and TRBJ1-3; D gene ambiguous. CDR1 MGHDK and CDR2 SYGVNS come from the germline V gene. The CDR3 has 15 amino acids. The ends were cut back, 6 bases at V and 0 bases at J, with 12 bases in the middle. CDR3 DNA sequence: TGTGCCAGCAGGGATCCTGTGGACTCTGGAAACACCATATATTTT. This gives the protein CASRDPVDSGNTIYF.

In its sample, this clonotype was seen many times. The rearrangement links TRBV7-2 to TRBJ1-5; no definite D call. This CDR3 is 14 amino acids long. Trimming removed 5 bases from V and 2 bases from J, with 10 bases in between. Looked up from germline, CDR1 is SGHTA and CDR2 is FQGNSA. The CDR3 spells CASSLDTGNQPQHF. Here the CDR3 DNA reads TGTGCCAGCAGCCTTGACACGGGCAATCAGCCCCAGCATTTT.

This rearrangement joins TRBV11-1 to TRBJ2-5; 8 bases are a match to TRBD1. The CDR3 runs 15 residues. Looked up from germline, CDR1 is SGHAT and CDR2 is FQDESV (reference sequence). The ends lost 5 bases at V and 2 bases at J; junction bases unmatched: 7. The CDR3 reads CASSVSGQGQETQYF. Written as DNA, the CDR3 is TGTGCCAGCAGCGTTTCCGGACAGGGTCAAGAGACCCAGTACTTC.

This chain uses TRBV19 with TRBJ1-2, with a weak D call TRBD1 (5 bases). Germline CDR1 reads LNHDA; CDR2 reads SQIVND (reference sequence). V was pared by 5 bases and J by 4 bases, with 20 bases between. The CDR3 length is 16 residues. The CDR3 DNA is TGTGCCAGTAGTCCGGGACTAGCGGGAGAGATCTATGGCTACACCTTC. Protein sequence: CASSPGLAGEIYGYTF.

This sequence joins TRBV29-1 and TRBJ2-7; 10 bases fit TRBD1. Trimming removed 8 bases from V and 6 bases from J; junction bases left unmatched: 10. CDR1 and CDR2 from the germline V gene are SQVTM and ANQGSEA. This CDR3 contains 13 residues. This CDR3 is CSQSGTGAFEQYF. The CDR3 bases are TGCAGCCAGTCCGGGACAGGGGCCTTCGAGCAGTACTTC.

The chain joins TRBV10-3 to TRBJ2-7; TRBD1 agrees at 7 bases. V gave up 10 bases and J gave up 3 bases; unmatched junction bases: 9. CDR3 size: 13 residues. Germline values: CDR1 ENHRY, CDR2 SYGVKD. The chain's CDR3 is CATETGTDYEQYF. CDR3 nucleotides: TGTGCCACAGAAACCGGGACAGACTACGAGCAGTACTTC.

The CDR3 loop reads CAWKRGLAGGEQYF. CDR3 DNA sequence: TGTGCCTGGAAGCGGGGACTAGCGGGAGGCGAGCAGTACTTC. This chain joins TRBV30 and TRBJ2-7; 15 positions agree with TRBD2. There are 14 residues in the CDR3. From germline, CDR1 is GTSNPN and CDR2 SVGIG (reference sequence). The V and J ends lost 4 bases and 6 bases, in that order; junction bases with no gene match: 4.

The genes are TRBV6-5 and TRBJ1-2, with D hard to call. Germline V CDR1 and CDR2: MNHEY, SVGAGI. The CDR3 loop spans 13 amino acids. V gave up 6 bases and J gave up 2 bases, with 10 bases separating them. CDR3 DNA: TGTGCCAGCAGATACGTGAGAAACTATGGCTACACCTTC. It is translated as CASRYVRNYGYTF.

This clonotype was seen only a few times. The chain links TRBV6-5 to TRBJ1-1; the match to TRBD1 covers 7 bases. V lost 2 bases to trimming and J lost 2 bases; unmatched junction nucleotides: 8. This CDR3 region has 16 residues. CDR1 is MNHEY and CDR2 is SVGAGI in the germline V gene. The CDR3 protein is CASSYQNRGSNTEAFF. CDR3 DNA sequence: TGTGCCAGCAGTTACCAGAACAGGGGTTCAAACACTGAAGCTTTCTTT.

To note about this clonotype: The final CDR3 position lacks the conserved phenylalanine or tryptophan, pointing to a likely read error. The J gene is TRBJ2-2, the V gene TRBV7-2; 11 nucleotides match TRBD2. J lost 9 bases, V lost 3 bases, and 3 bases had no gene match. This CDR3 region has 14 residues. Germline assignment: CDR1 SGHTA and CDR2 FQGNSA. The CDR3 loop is CASSFSGGARELFY. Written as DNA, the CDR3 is TGTGCCAGCAGCTTTAGCGGGGGGGCGAGGGAGCTGTTTTAT.

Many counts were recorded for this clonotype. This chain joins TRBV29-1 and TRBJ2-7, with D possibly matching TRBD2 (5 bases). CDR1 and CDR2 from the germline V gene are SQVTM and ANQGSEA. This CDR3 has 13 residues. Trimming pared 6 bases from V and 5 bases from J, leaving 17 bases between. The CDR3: CSVRPVGENEQYF. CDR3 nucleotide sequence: TGCAGCGTCAGGCCGGTCGGGGAGAACGAGCAGTACTTC.

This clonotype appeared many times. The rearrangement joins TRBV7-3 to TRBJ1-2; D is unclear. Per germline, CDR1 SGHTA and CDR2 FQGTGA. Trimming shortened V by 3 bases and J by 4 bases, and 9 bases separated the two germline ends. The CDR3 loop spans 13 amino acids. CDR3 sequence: CASSFRSGYGYTF. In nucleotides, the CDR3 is TGTGCCAGCAGCTTCCGGTCGGGCTATGGCTACACCTTC.

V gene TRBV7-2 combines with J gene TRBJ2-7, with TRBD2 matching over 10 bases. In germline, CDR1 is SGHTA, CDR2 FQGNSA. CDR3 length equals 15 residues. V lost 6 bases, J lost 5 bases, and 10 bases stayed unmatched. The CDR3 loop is CASSLGLALGNEQYF. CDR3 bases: TGTGCCAGCAGTCTGGGACTAGCGCTTGGTAACGAGCAGTACTTC.

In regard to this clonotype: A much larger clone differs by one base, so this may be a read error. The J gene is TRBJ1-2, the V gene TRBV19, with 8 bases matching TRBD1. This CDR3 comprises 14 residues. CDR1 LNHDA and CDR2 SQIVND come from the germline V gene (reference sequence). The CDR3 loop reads CATRRGQENYGHTF. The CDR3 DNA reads TGTGCCACCCGCCGGGGACAGGAGAATTATGGCCACACCTTC. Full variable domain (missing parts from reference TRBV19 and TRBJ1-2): DGGITQSPKYLFRKEGQNVTLSCEQNLNHDAMYWYRQDPGQGLRLIYYSQIVNDFQKGDIAEGYSVSREKKESFPLTVTSAQKNPTAFYLCATRRGQENYGHTFGSGTRLTVV.

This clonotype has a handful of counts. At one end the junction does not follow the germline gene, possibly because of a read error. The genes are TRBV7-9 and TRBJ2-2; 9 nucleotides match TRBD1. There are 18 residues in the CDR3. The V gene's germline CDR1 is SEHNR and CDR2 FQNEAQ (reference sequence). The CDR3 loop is CASSRNTGTGTDTGELFF. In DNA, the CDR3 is TGCGCCAGCAGCCGGAATACCGGGACAGGGACGGATACCGGGGAGCTGTTTTTT.

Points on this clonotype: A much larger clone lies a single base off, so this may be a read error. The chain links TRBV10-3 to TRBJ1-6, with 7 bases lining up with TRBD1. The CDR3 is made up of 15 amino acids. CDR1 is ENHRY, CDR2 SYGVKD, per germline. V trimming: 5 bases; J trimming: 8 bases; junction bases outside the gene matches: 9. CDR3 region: CAISLRTGRDSPLHF. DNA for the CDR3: TGTGCCATCAGTCTCCGGACAGGACGGGATTCACCCCTCCACTTT.

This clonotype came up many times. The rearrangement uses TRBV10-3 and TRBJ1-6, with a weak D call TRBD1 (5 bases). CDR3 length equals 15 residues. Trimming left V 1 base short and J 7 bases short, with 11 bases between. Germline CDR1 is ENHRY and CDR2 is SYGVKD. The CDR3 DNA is TGTGCCATCAGTGAGTGGGCAGGGATGAATTCACCCCTCCACTTT. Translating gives CAISEWAGMNSPLHF.

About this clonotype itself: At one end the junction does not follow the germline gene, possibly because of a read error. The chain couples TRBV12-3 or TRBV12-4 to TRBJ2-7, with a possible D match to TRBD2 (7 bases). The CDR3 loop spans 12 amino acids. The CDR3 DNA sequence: TGTGCCAGCAGTCCGTGGGGGGGCAACAGACGCTTC. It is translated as CASSPWGGNRRF.

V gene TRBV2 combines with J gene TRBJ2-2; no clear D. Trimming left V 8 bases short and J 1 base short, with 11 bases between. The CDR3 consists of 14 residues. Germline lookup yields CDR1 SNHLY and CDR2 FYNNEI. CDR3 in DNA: TGTGCCAGCTCCTCAGTTAAGAACACCGGGGAGCTGTTTTTT. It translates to CASSSVKNTGELFF. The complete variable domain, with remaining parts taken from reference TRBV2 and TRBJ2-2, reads EPEVTQTPSHQVTQMGQEVILRCVPISNHLYFYWYRQILGQKVEFLVSFYNNEISEKSEIFDDQFSVERPDGSNFTLKIRSTKLEDSAMYFCASSSVKNTGELFFGEGSRLTVL.

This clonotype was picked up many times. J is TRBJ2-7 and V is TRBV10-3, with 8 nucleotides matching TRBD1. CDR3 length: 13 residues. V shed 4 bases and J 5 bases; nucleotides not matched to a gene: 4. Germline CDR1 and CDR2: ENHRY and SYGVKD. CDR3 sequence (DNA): TGTGCCATCAGTGGACAGGGGAATCACGAGCAGTACTTC. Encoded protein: CAISGQGNHEQYF.

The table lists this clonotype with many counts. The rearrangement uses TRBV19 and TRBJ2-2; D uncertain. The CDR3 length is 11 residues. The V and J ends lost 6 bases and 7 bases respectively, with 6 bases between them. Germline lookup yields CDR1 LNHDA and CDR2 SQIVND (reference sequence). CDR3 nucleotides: TGTGCCAGTAGCTCAGGCGGGGAGCTGTTTTTT. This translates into CASSSGGELFF.

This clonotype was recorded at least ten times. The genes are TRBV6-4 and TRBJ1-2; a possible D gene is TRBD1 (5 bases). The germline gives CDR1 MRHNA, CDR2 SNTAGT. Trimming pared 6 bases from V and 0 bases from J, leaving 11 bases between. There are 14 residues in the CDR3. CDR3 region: CASSPTATNYGYTF. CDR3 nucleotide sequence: TGTGCCAGCAGCCCGACAGCTACTAACTATGGCTACACCTTC.

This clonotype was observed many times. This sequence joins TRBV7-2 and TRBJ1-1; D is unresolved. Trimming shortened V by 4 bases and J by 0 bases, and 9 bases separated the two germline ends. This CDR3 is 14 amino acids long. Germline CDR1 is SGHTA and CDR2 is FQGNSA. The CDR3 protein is CASSSSGLNTEAFF. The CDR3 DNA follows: TGTGCCAGCAGCTCCTCGGGCCTGAACACTGAAGCTTTCTTT.

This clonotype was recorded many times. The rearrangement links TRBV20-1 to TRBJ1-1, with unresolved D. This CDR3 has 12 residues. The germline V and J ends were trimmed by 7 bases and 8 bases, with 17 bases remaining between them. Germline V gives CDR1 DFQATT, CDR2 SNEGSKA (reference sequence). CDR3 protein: CSGIVSAAEAFF. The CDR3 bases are TGCAGTGGAATTGTGTCGGCCGCAGAAGCTTTCTTT.